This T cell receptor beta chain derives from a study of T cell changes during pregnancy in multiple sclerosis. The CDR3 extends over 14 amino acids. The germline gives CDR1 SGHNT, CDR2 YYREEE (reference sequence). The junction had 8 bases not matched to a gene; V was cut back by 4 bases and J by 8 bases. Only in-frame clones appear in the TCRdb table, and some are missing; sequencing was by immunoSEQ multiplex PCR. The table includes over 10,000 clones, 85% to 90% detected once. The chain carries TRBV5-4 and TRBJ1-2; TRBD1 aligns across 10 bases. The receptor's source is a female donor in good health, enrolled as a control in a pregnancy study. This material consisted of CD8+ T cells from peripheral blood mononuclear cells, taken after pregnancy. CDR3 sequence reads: CASSNPSTGGGYTF. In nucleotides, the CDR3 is TGTGCCAGCAGCAATCCATCGACAGGGGGCGGCTACACCTTC. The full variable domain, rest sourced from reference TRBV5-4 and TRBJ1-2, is ETGVTQSPTHLIKTRGQQVTLRCSSQSGHNTVSWYQQALGQGPQFIFQYYREEENGRGNFPPRFSGLQFPNYSSELNVNALELDDSALYLCASSNPSTGGGYTFGSGTRLTVV.